The clone carrying this TCR beta chain has only a few counts. The target antigen is unknown. The sample comes from a study of Graves' ophthalmopathy and Graves' hyperthyroidism. This CDR3 contains 14 residues. Germline loops: CDR1 GTSNPN, CDR2 SVGIG (reference sequence). Trimming took off 3 bases at V and 7 bases at J, with 16 bases between the two ends. Overall study findings and caveats: For predicting ophthalmopathy progression, the model had roughly 70% sensitivity and around 72% specificity.

The sequenced template was RNA, covering the TCR beta CDR3 region. HTBI primers served in a first-round RT-PCR, which a second-round multiplex PCR followed. MiXCR, applied by TCRdb to the multiplex PCR reads, yields one record per CDR3 protein. The data show just over 400,000 distinct CDR3 sequences, more than 20% seen once. The receptor was isolated from a young woman with stable Graves' hyperthyroidism. The V gene is TRBV30, the J gene TRBJ2-4; D is possibly TRBD1 (5 bases). The sequenced sample was peripheral blood. The CDR3 DNA reads as TGTGCCTGGAGCCCAGGGTCTACGAATAACATTCAGTACTTC. This gives the protein CAWSPGSTNNIQYF.